This T cell receptor (beta chain) was sequenced during a study of blood T cell repertoires in COVID-19. The CDR3 covers 13 residues. Trimming removed 5 bases from V and 5 bases from J, with 9 bases in between. Germline V lookup: CDR1 SGHTA, CDR2 FQGTGA. The data were produced by immunoSEQ multiplex PCR, yet TCRdb's version contains in-frame clones alone and is incomplete. The sample shows 250,000 to 350,000 clones, around 85% of them seen only once. The chain employs TRBV7-3 and TRBJ2-2; D is ambiguous. Specimen: peripheral blood. The receptor was derived from a human donor with COVID-19, enrolled during active disease. The donor label of this sample is uncertain. The CDR3 bases are TGTGCCAGCAGCATTAGGAGAACCGGGGAGCTGTTTTTT. This sequence encodes CASSIRRTGELFF.